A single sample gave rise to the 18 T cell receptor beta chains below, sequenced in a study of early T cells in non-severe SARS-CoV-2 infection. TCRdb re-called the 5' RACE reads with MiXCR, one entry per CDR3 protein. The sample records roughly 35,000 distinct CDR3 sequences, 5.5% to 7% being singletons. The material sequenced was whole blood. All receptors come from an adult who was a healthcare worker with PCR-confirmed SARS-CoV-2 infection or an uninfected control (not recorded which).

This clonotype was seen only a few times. Here the CDR3 reads CASSTQTDTQYF. The CDR3, as DNA: TGTGCCAGCAGCACCCAAACAGATACGCAGTATTTT. The V call is TRBV11-2, the J call TRBJ2-3; D remains ambiguous. Trimming pared 5 bases from V and 3 bases from J, leaving 6 bases between. The CDR3 runs 12 residues. Germline CDR1 reads SGHAT; CDR2 reads FQNNGV.

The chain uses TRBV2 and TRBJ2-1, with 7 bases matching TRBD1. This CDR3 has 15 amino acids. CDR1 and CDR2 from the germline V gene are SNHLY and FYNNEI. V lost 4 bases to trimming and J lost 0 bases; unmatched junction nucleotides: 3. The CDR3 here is CASSGGTVSYNEQFF. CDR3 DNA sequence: TGTGCCAGCAGTGGGGGGACAGTCTCCTACAATGAGCAGTTCTTC.

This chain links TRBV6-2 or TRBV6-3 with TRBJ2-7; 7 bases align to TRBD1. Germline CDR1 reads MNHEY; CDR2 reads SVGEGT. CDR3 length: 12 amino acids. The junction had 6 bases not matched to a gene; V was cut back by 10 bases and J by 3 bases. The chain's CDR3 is CATGTVHYEQYF. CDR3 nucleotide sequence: TGTGCCACCGGGACAGTACACTACGAGCAGTACTTC.

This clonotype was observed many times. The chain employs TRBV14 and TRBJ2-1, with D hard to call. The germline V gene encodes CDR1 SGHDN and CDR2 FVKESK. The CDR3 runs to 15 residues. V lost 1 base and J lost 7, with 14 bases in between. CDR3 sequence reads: CASSQVWSSSNEQFF. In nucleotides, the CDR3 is TGTGCCAGCAGCCAAGTCTGGTCGAGCTCGAATGAGCAGTTCTTC.

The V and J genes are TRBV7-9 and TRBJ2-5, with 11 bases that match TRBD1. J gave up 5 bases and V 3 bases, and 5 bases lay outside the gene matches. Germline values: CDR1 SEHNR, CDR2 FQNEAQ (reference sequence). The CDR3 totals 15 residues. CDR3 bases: TGTGCCAGCAGCTTTTGGACAGGGGGCGTGGAGACCCAGTACTTC. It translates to CASSFWTGGVETQYF.

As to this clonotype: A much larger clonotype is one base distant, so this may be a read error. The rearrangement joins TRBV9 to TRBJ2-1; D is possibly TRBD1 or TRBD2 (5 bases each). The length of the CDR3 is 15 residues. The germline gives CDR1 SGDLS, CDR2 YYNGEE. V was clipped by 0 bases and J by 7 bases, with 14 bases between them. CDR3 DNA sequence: TGTGCCAGCAGCGTAGGGAGGAACGCAGGGAATGAGCAGTTCTTC. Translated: CASSVGRNAGNEQFF.

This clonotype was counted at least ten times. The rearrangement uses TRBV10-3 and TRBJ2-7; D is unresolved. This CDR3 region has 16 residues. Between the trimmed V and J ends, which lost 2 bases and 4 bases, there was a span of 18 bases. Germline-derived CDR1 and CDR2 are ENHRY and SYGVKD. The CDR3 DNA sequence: TGTGCCATCAGTGAGGGGCTCGACTCGATCGTTTACGAGCAGTACTTC. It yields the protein CAISEGLDSIVYEQYF.

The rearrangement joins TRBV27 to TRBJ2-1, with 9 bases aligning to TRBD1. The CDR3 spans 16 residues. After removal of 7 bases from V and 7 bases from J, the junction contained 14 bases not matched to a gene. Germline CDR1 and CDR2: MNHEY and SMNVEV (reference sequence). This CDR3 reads CASTVRGTGIWNEQFF. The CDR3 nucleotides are TGTGCCAGCACCGTACGGGGGACAGGGATTTGGAATGAGCAGTTCTTC.

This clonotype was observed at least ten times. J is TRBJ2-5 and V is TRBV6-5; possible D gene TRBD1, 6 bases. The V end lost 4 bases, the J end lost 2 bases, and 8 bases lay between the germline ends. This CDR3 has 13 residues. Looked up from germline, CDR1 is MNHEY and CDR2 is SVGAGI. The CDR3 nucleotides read TGTGCCAGCAGTTCTCAGGGGCAAGAGACCCAGTACTTC. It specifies CASSSQGQETQYF.

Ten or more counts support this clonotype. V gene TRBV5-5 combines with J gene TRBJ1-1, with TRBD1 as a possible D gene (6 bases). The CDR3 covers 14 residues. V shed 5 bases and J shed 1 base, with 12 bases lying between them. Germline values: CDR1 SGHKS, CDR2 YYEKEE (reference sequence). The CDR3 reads CASSHPTGNTEAFF. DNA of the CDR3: TGTGCCAGCAGTCATCCGACAGGGAACACTGAAGCTTTCTTT.

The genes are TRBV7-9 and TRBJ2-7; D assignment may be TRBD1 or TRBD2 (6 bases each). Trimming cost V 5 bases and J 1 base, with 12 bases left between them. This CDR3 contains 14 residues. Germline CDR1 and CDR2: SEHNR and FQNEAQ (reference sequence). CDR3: CASSQTRGSYEQYF. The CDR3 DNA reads TGTGCCAGCAGCCAGACTAGGGGGTCCTACGAGCAGTACTTC.

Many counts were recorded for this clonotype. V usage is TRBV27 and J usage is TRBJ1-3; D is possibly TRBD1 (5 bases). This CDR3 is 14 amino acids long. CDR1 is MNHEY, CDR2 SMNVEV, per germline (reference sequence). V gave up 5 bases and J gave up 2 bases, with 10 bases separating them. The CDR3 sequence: CASSQSGPGNTIYF. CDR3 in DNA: TGTGCCAGCAGTCAATCGGGGCCTGGAAACACCATATATTTT.

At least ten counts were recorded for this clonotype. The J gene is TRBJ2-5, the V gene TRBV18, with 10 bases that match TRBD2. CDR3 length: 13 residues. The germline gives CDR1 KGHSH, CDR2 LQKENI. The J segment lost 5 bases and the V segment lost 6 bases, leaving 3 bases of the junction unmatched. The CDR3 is CASSGGLAETQYF. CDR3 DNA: TGTGCCAGCTCGGGGGGACTAGCGGAGACCCAGTACTTC.

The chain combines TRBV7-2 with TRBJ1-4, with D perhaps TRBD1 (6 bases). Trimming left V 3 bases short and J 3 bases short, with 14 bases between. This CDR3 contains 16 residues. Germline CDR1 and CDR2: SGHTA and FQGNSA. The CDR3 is CASSFERTASNEKLFF. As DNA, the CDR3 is TGTGCCAGCAGCTTTGAGCGGACAGCGTCTAATGAAAAACTGTTTTTT. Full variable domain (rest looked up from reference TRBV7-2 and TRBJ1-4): GAGVSQSPSNKVTEKGKDVELRCDPISGHTALYWYRQSLGQGLEFLIYFQGNSAPDKSGLPSDRFSAERTGGSVSTLTIQRTQQEDSAVYLCASSFERTASNEKLFFGSGTQLSVL.

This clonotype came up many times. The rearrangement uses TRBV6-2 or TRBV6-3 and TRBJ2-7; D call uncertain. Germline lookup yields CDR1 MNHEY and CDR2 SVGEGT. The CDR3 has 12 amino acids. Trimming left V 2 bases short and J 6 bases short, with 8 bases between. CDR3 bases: TGTGCCAGCAGTTACGCGCCGGGCGAGCAGTACTTC. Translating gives CASSYAPGEQYF.

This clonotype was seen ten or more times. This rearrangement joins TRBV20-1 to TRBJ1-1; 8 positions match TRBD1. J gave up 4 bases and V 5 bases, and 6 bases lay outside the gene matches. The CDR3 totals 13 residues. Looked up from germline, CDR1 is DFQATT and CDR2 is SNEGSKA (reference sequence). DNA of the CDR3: TGCAGTGCTTTCCCCGGGACAGGCACTGAAGCTTTCTTT. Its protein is CSAFPGTGTEAFF.

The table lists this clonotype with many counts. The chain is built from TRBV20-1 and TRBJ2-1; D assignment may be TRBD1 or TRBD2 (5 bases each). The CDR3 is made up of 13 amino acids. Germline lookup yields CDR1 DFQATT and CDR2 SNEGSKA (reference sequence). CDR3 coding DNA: TGCAGCGCCCCCTCCTCGGGGCAACGTGAGCAGTTCTTC. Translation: CSAPSSGQREQFF.

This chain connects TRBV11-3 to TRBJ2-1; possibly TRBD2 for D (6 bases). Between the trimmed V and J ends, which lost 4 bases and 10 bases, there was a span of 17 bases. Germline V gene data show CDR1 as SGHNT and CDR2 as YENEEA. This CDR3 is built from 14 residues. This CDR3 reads CASSSDGSLREQFF. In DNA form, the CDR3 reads TGTGCCAGCAGCTCAGACGGGAGTTTGCGCGAGCAGTTCTTC.